The 4 T cell receptor beta chains below all came from one sample that was sequenced in a study of blood T cell repertoires in COVID-19. Sequencing used immunoSEQ multiplex PCR; TCRdb keeps in-frame clones, though not all of them. The sample consists of over 150,000 clones, 82% of them appearing once. Sequenced: PBMCs or T cells enriched from blood (not recorded which). The receptors were sampled from a man between 35 and 55 years old who had recovered from COVID-19.

The chain recombines TRBV11-1 with TRBJ1-1; D not certain. Trimming pared 2 bases from V and 4 bases from J, leaving 8 bases between. There are 13 residues in the CDR3. Germline CDR1 and CDR2: SGHAT and FQDESV (reference sequence). The CDR3 sequence: CASSLTTGTEAFF. The DNA of the CDR3 is TGTGCCAGCAGCTTAACGACGGGCACTGAAGCTTTCTTT.

V gene TRBV28 combines with J gene TRBJ2-1, with D tentatively TRBD2 (6 bases). The length of the CDR3 is 15 residues. The germline V gene has CDR1 MDHEN and CDR2 SYDVKM. Deletions cut 6 bases from V and 8 bases from J, with 20 bases between. CDR3 sequence (DNA): TGTGCCAGCAGATACCGCGGGACCCTCCGCGATGAGCAGTTCTTC. Protein: CASRYRGTLRDEQFF.

In this sample, this clone turned up a few times. The sample has other DNA sequences that encode this CDR3 too. J is TRBJ2-1 and V is TRBV12-3 or TRBV12-4, with no clear D. Trimming removed 3 bases at V and 10 bases at J, with 7 bases between. This CDR3 spans 11 amino acids. In DNA, the CDR3 is TGTGCCAGCAGTTTCGGCGGAGAGCAGTTCTTC. Protein product: CASSFGGEQFF.

For the CDR3, the DNA is TGTGCCAGCAGCCGACCGGTGGACAGAGAGAATTCACCCCTCCACTTT. Its translation: CASSRPVDRENSPLHF. The chain recombines TRBV6-6 with TRBJ1-6; maybe TRBD1 (6 bases). In germline, CDR1 is MNHNY, CDR2 SVGAGI (reference sequence). This CDR3 has 16 amino acids. Trimming removed 6 bases from V and 7 bases from J, with 19 bases in between.